Listed here is a single TCR beta chain. CDR1 LGHNA and CDR2 YSLEER come from the germline V gene. The length of the CDR3 is 17 residues. Losses at the gene ends were 0 bases for V and 3 bases for J; bases not matched to a gene: 8. The data originate from a study of T-cell memory formation after mild COVID-19. One entry per CDR3 protein, called by TCRdb with MiXCR from the 5' RACE reads. The sample carries hundreds of thousands of distinct CDR3 sequences, approximately 20% recorded once. The TCR originated in an adult woman who had mild COVID-19 (a few samples of this study predate the infection). Cell type and time point are not known. This chain links TRBV4-3 with TRBJ2-1; 7 nucleotides line up with TRBD1. The source material was PBMCs or a T cell subset sorted from them (not recorded which). The CDR3 loop reads CASSQEWGQFHYNEQFF. The CDR3 coding sequence is TGCGCCAGCAGCCAAGAGTGGGGACAGTTCCACTACAATGAGCAGTTCTTC.